The 21 T cell receptor beta chains reported below all come from one sample, sequenced in a study of molecular identifiers for immune sequencing clone quantification. Each CDR3 protein gets one entry after TCRdb re-called the PCR reads with MiXCR. The sample holds about 510,000 distinct CDR3 sequences, around a fifth seen once. Sequenced: naive CD8+ T cells from blood, with Jurkat cell RNA spiked in. Indicated subset: FACS-sorted CD8+CD4-CCR7+CD45RA+ naive T cells. These TCRs come from a human donor in good health. Some libraries in this study had Jurkat cell RNA spiked in.

This clonotype showed up just once. Just one base apart from a much larger clone, this may be a read error. The chain recombines TRBV7-6 with TRBJ1-5, with D uncertain. The CDR3 length is 13 residues. V was trimmed by 4 bases and J by 7 bases, leaving 11 bases between them. The germline V gene has CDR1 SGHVS and CDR2 FNYEAQ. The CDR3 bases are TGTGCCAGCAGCTCGTCCGCGGGACAGCCCCAGCATTTT. This encodes CASSSSAGQPQHF.

V and J are TRBV7-6 and TRBJ2-2; D ambiguous. The CDR3 is made up of 15 amino acids. CDR1 and CDR2 (germline): SGHVS, FNYEAQ. Trimming took off 1 base at V and 4 bases at J, with 10 bases between the two ends. CDR3 loop: CASSLVVSPTGELFF. The DNA of the CDR3 is TGTGCCAGCAGCTTAGTAGTCAGTCCCACCGGGGAGCTGTTTTTT.

This clonotype showed up many times. The chain links TRBV30 to TRBJ2-5, with D possibly TRBD1 on 5 matching bases. Germline CDR1 reads GTSNPN; CDR2 reads SVGIG (reference sequence). The CDR3 length is 13 residues. Trimming took off 4 bases at V and 9 bases at J, with 18 bases between the two ends. This chain's CDR3 is CAWNGHDGEAQYF. CDR3 nucleotide sequence: TGTGCCTGGAACGGACACGACGGTGAGGCCCAGTACTTC.

Of note for this clonotype: A much larger clone differs by one base, so this may be a read error. V usage is TRBV4-3 and J usage is TRBJ2-6; 7 bases match TRBD2. The CDR3 extends over 18 amino acids. Germline CDR1 reads LGHNA; CDR2 reads YSLEER. Trimming took 0 bases from V and 1 from J; bases not matched to a gene: 6. CDR3 sequence (DNA): TGCGCCAGCAGCCAAGAGGCCGCGGGAGCGTCTGGGGCCAACGTCCTGACTTTC. Its translation: CASSQEAAGASGANVLTF.

This clonotype was counted at least ten times. This chain links TRBV20-1 with TRBJ2-3, with 11 bases fitting TRBD2. Germline V CDR1 and CDR2: DFQATT, SNEGSKA (reference sequence). This CDR3 is built from 17 residues. V gave up 5 bases and J gave up 2 bases; unmatched junction bases: 12. The CDR3 is CSAQLAGGLRLTDTQYF. The CDR3 DNA follows: TGCAGTGCTCAATTAGCGGGAGGGCTCCGGCTCACAGATACGCAGTATTTT.

On this clonotype: One base separates it from a far larger clone, so it is likely a read error. The chain has TRBV4-1 and TRBJ2-7; 7 bases line up with TRBD1. CDR1 is MGHRA, CDR2 YSYEKL, per germline. CDR3 size: 14 residues. The J segment lost 3 bases and the V segment lost 4 bases, leaving 6 bases of the junction unmatched. The CDR3 bases are TGCGCCAGCAGCCCACGGGCAGGGGGCTACGAGCAGTACTTC. Amino acids: CASSPRAGGYEQYF.

Concerning this clonotype: A junction boundary mismatches the germline segment, possibly from a read error. The chain carries TRBV7-7 and TRBJ2-3; a weak D match, TRBD2 (5 bases). The CDR3 has 14 amino acids. The germline CDR1 and CDR2 sequences are SSHAT and FNYEAQ (reference sequence). CDR3 sequence: CASSLDGSPDTQYF. CDR3 nucleotide sequence: TGTGCTAGCAGCTTAGATGGGAGCCCAGATACGCAGTATTTT.

V and J are TRBV5-6 and TRBJ1-2, with 10 nucleotides matching TRBD1. This CDR3 is 13 amino acids long. V shed 5 bases, J shed 8 bases, and the junction held 6 bases outside the gene matches. Germline V gene sequence: CDR1 SGHDT, CDR2 YYEEEE. For the CDR3, the DNA is TGTGCCAGCAGTTTCGGGACAGGGGAGGGCTACACCTTC. Translating gives CASSFGTGEGYTF.

With respect to this clonotype: A read error is possible here, since a much larger clone lies one base away. This sequence joins TRBV18 and TRBJ2-2; either TRBD1 or TRBD2 may supply D (5 bases each). The CDR3 is made up of 15 amino acids. Germline-derived CDR1 and CDR2 are KGHSH and LQKENI. Trimming pared 6 bases from V and 2 bases from J, leaving 13 bases between. The CDR3 is CASSLRDPNTGELFF. The CDR3 DNA reads TGTGCCAGCTCCCTCCGGGACCCTAACACCGGGGAGCTGTTTTTT.

This clonotype was observed a few times. The chain employs TRBV11-2 and TRBJ1-5, with 9 bases aligning to TRBD1. Germline V gene lookup returns CDR1 SGHAT and CDR2 FQNNGV. V dropped 7 bases and J dropped 3; count of bases not matched to a gene: 4. The CDR3 spans 14 residues. The CDR3 DNA sequence: TGTGCCAGCAAGAGGACAGGGGTCAATCAGCCCCAGCATTTT. It yields the protein CASKRTGVNQPQHF.

The gene calls are TRBV7-9 and TRBJ2-2; 7 bases are a match to TRBD1. The CDR3 extends over 16 amino acids. The trim removed 5 bases at V and 6 bases at J, leaving 12 bases unmatched. CDR1 is SEHNR, CDR2 FQNEAQ, per germline (reference sequence). The CDR3 protein is CASSRTGDLTPGELFF. In DNA form, the CDR3 reads TGTGCCAGCAGCCGTACAGGGGACCTAACACCCGGGGAGCTGTTTTTT.

This clonotype has at least ten counts. This sequence joins TRBV4-1 and TRBJ2-7; 11 bases match TRBD2. Germline V gives CDR1 MGHRA, CDR2 YSYEKL. V lost 4 bases and J lost 7; bases outside the gene matches: 6. The CDR3 runs to 14 residues. Here the CDR3 DNA reads TGCGCCAGCAGCCCGACTAGCGGGATCTTGGAGCAGTACTTC. It yields the protein CASSPTSGILEQYF.

Notes on this clonotype: The conserved phenylalanine or tryptophan is not found at the CDR3 terminus, so this likely reflects a read error. The rearrangement uses TRBV28 and TRBJ1-4; TRBD1 is a possible D gene (5 bases). Between the trimmed V and J ends, which lost 7 bases and 0 bases, there was a span of 12 bases. Germline V CDR1 and CDR2: MDHEN, SYDVKM. The CDR3 length is 15 residues. The CDR3 nucleotides read TGTGCCAGCACAGACTTGGGGGCAACTAATGAAAAACTGTTTCTT. Translating it yields CASTDLGATNEKLFL.

The CDR3 sequence: CASSFQGFGTYEQYF. The CDR3 nucleotides are TGTGCCAGCAGTTTTCAGGGTTTTGGCACCTACGAGCAGTACTTC. The chain recombines TRBV27 with TRBJ2-7; possibly TRBD1 for D (5 bases). Germline assignment: CDR1 MNHEY and CDR2 SMNVEV (reference sequence). With 3 bases removed from V and 2 bases from J, the gap between germline ends came to 14 bases. The CDR3 consists of 15 residues.

At least ten counts were recorded for this clonotype. The chain is built from TRBV4-2 and TRBJ2-7, with 10 bases that match TRBD2. The CDR3 consists of 16 residues. V gave up 2 bases and J gave up 6 bases; unmatched junction bases: 10. CDR1 is LGHNA and CDR2 is YNFKEQ in the germline V gene. This CDR3 is CASSQSYTSGVGEQYF. CDR3 coding DNA: TGTGCCAGCAGCCAATCGTATACTAGCGGGGTTGGCGAGCAGTACTTC.

A few counts support this clonotype. The chain combines TRBV12-3 or TRBV12-4 with TRBJ2-1; D perhaps matches TRBD2 (6 bases). With 5 bases removed from V and 0 bases from J, the gap between germline ends came to 14 bases. The length of the CDR3 is 16 residues. CDR3 residues: CASSPLALSSYNEQFF. The CDR3 DNA reads as TGTGCCAGCAGTCCTCTAGCGTTGAGCTCCTACAATGAGCAGTTCTTC.

This clonotype was seen many times. The V gene is TRBV6-2 or TRBV6-3, the J gene TRBJ2-7, with a tentative D call TRBD2 (5 bases). The V end was cut by 2 bases, the J end by 3 bases, with 8 bases between. Germline CDR1 MNHEY, CDR2 SVGEGT. This CDR3 has 13 amino acids. Here the CDR3 DNA reads TGTGCCAGCAGTTACAGAGGACTCTACGAGCAGTACTTC. The encoded protein is CASSYRGLYEQYF.

This chain uses TRBV30 with TRBJ2-5, with a possible D match to TRBD1 (5 bases). Trimming stripped 4 bases from V and 3 bases from J, with 12 bases between. The CDR3 loop spans 13 amino acids. Germline CDR1 GTSNPN, CDR2 SVGIG (reference sequence). The CDR3 reads CAWIKDSEETQYF. The CDR3 bases are TGTGCCTGGATCAAAGACAGTGAAGAGACCCAGTACTTC.

This clonotype was counted between two and nine times. This sequence joins TRBV30 and TRBJ1-1; TRBD1 matches at 12 bases. Germline assignment: CDR1 GTSNPN and CDR2 SVGIG (reference sequence). The ends lost 8 bases at V and 0 bases at J; junction bases unmatched: 10. The length of the CDR3 is 16 residues. The CDR3 nucleotides are TGTGCCGGAAAGGGACAGGGGGCAGGTATGAACACTGAAGCTTTCTTT. It encodes CAGKGQGAGMNTEAFF.

This clonotype was recorded at least ten times. The chain joins TRBV7-9 to TRBJ2-2, with 13 positions matching TRBD2. CDR1 SEHNR and CDR2 FQNEAQ come from the germline V gene (reference sequence). The CDR3 is 16 amino acids. The V and J ends lost 7 bases and 3 bases, in that order; junction bases with no gene match: 5. CDR3 sequence: CASTPGLAGYTGELFF. The CDR3 nucleotides read TGTGCCAGCACCCCGGGACTAGCGGGATACACCGGGGAGCTGTTTTTT.

This clonotype has a count of ten or more. DNA for the CDR3: TGCGCCAGCAGCTTGGTTGCCCAGACAGGGTCAGAGACCCAGTACTTC. Protein sequence: CASSLVAQTGSETQYF. This chain links TRBV5-1 with TRBJ2-5; TRBD1 aligns across 7 bases. J was trimmed by 4 bases and V by 0 bases; bases with no gene match: 9. The germline V gene encodes CDR1 SGHRS and CDR2 YFSETQ. This CDR3 is built from 16 residues.